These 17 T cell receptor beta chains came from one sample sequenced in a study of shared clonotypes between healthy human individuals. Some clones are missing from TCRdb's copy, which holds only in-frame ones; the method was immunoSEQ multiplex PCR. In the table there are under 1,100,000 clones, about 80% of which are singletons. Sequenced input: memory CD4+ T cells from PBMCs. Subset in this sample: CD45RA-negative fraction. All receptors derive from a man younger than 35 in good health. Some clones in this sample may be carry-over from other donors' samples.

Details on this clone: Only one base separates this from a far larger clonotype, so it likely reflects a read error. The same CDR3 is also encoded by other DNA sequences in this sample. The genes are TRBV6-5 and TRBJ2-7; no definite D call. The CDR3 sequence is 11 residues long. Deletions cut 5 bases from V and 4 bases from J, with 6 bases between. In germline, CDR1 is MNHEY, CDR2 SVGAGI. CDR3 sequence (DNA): TGTGCCAGCAGTACGCCTTACGAGCAGTACTTC. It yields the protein CASSTPYEQYF.

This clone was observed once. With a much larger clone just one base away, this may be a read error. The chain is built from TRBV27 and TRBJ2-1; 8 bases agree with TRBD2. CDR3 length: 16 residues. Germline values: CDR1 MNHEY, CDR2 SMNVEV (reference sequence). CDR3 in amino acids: CASRPLSGSPYNELFF. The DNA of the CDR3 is TGTGCCAGCAGACCGCTCAGCGGGAGCCCCTACAATGAGCTGTTCTTC.

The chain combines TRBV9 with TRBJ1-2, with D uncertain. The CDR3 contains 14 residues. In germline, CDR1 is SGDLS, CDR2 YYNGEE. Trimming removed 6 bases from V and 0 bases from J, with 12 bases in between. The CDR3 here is CASTIDGANYGYTF. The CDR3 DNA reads TGTGCCAGCACAATCGACGGAGCTAACTATGGCTACACCTTC.

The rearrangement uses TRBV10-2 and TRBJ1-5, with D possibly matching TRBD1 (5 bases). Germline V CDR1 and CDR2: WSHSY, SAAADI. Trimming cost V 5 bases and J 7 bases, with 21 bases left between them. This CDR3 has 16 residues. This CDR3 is CASSLIPGRFGQPQHF. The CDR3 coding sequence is TGCGCCAGCAGTCTAATCCCGGGACGGTTCGGGCAGCCCCAGCATTTT.

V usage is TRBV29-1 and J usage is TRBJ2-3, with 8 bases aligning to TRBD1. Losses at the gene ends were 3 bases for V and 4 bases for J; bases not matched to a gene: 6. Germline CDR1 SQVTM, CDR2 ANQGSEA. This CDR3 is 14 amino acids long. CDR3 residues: CSVDPDRGPDTQYF. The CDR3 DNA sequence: TGCAGCGTTGATCCCGACAGGGGCCCAGATACGCAGTATTTT.

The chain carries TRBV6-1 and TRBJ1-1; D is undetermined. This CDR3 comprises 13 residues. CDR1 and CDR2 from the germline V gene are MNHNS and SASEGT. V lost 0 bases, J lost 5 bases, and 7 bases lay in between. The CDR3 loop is CASSEAGWTEAFF. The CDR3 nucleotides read TGTGCCAGCAGTGAAGCGGGTTGGACTGAAGCTTTCTTT.

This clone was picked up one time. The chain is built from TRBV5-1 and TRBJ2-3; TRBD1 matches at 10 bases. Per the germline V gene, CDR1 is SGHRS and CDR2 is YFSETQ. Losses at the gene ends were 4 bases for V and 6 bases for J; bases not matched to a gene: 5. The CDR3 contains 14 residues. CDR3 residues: CASSPGQGRDTQYF. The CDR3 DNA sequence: TGCGCCAGCAGCCCGGGACAGGGGCGGGATACGCAGTATTTT.

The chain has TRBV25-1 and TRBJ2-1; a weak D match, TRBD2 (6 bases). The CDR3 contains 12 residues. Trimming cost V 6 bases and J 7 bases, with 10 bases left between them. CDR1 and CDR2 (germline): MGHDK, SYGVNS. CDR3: CASRGGWNEQFF. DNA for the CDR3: TGTGCCAGCAGGGGGGGTTGGAATGAGCAGTTCTTC. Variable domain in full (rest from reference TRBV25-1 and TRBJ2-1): EADIYQTPRYLVIGTGKKITLECSQTMGHDKMYWYQQDPGMELHLIHYSYGVNSTEKGDLSSESTVSRIRTEHFPLTLESARPSHTSQYLCASRGGWNEQFFGPGTRLTVL.

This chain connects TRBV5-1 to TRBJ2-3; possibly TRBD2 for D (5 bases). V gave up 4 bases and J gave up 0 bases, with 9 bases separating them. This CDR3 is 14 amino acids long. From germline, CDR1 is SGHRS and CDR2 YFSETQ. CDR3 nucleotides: TGCGCCAGCAGCCCCAGGACTAGCACAGATACGCAGTATTTT. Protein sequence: CASSPRTSTDTQYF.

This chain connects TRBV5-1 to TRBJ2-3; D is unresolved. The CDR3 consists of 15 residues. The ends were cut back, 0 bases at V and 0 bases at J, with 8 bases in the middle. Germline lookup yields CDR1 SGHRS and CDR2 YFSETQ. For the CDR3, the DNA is TGCGCCAGCAGCTTGGGAGGTTTCAGCACAGATACGCAGTATTTT. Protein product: CASSLGGFSTDTQYF.

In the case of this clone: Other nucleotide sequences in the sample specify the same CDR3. The DNA for the CDR3 is TGTGCCAGCTCACCACCGTCGGGCGGCCAAGAGACCCAGTACTTC. This gives the protein CASSPPSGGQETQYF. The chain carries TRBV18 and TRBJ2-5; D is ambiguous. The V gene lost 0 bases and the J gene lost 1 base, with 9 bases spanning the gap. Germline lookup yields CDR1 KGHSH and CDR2 LQKENI. This CDR3 comprises 15 residues.

CDR3 in amino acids: CASSLNRPQDTEAFF. The DNA of the CDR3 is TGTGCCAGCAGCTTGAACCGACCTCAGGACACTGAAGCTTTCTTT. V gene TRBV5-5 combines with J gene TRBJ1-1; no reliable D call. Trimming stripped 1 base from V and 3 bases from J, with 13 bases between. CDR3 length: 15 amino acids. CDR1 is SGHKS, CDR2 YYEKEE, per germline (reference sequence).

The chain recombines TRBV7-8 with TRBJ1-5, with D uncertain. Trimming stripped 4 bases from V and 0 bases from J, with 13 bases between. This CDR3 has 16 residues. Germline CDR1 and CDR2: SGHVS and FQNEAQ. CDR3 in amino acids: CASSSGEMNSNQPQHF. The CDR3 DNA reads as TGTGCCAGCAGCTCTGGGGAGATGAATAGCAATCAGCCCCAGCATTTT.

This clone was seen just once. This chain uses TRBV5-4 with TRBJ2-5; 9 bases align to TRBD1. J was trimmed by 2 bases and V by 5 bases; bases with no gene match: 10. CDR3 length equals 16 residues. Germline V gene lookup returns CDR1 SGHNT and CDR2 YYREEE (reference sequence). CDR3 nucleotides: TGTGCCAGCAGGTTAACAGGGGGCTTGTCGCAAGAGACCCAGTACTTC. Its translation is CASRLTGGLSQETQYF.

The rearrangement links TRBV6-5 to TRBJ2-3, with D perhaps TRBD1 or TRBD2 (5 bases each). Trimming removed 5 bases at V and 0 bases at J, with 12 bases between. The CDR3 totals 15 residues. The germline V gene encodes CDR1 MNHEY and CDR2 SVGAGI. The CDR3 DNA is TGTGCCAGCAGTAGGGACCACCAGAGCACAGATACGCAGTATTTT. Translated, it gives CASSRDHQSTDTQYF.

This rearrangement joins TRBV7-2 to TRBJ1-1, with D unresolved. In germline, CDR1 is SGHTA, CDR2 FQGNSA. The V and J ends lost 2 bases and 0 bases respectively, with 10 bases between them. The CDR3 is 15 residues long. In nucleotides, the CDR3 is TGTGCCAGCAGCTTATTCTTGGCCTTGAACACTGAAGCTTTCTTT. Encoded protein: CASSLFLALNTEAFF.

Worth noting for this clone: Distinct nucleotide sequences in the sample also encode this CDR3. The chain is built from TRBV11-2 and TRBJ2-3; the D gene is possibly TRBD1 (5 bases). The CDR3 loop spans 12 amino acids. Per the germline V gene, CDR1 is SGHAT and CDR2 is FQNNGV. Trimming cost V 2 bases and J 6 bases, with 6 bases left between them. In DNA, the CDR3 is TGTGCCAGCAGCTTATCAGGGGATACGCAGTATTTT. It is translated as CASSLSGDTQYF.